Below, 28 T cell receptor beta chains from the same sample are listed, as sequenced in a study of cytotoxic CD8 clonotypes in ibrutinib-treated CLL. TCRdb keeps only in-frame clones here, not all; method: immunoSEQ multiplex PCR. The data contain roughly 250,000 clones, under 80% of them singletons. This specimen consisted of PBMCs, obtained after 24 months of ibrutinib treatment. Receptors originate from a human donor with chronic lymphocytic leukemia.

This clone has only a few counts. This chain uses TRBV27 with TRBJ2-7; D remains unclear. CDR1 is MNHEY, CDR2 SMNVEV, per germline (reference sequence). V lost 3 bases to trimming and J lost 3 bases, with 12 bases between them. The CDR3 totals 14 residues. The chain's CDR3 is CASSFNFDRYEQYF. The CDR3, as DNA: TGTGCCAGCAGTTTTAACTTCGACCGCTACGAGCAGTACTTC.

This chain uses TRBV5-1 with TRBJ2-3; D is unresolved. Trimming pared 0 bases from V and 8 bases from J, leaving 10 bases between. In germline, CDR1 is SGHRS, CDR2 YFSETQ. The CDR3 length is 13 residues. CDR3 nucleotides: TGCGCCAGCAGCTTGGCCGGGTCGGGTACGCAGTATTTT. Its translation: CASSLAGSGTQYF.

This clone was recorded once. V usage is TRBV28 and J usage is TRBJ2-3, with D uncertain. Germline CDR1 is MDHEN and CDR2 is SYDVKM. The V end lost 5 bases, the J end lost 0 bases, and 9 bases lay between the germline ends. The CDR3 totals 14 residues. CDR3 nucleotides: TGTGCCAGCAGTCAACCACCCAGCACAGATACGCAGTATTTT. Its translation is CASSQPPSTDTQYF. The complete variable domain, with remaining parts taken from reference TRBV28 and TRBJ2-3, reads DVKVTQSSRYLVKRTGEKVFLECVQDMDHENMFWYRQDPGLGLRLIYFSYDVKMKEKGDIPEGYSVSREKKERFSLILESASTNQTSMYLCASSQPPSTDTQYFGPGTRLTVL.

This chain connects TRBV6-5 to TRBJ2-7; no definite D call. V was clipped by 3 bases and J by 3 bases, with 15 bases between them. The CDR3 runs 15 residues. CDR1 is MNHEY and CDR2 is SVGAGI in the germline V gene. CDR3 sequence: CASSYQLGNFYEQYF. CDR3 bases: TGTGCCAGCAGTTATCAATTGGGGAACTTCTACGAGCAGTACTTC.

Regarding this clone: Since a much larger clone is just one base distant, this may be a read error. The V and J genes are TRBV27 and TRBJ1-5; D call uncertain. Deletions cut 2 bases from V and 1 base from J, with 3 bases between. CDR1 MNHEY and CDR2 SMNVEV come from the germline V gene (reference sequence). The CDR3 is 13 amino acids. CDR3 amino acids: CASSLGSNQPQHF. CDR3 bases: TGTGCCAGCAGTTTAGGGAGCAATCAGCCCCAGCATTTT.

The chain couples TRBV19 to TRBJ2-2; D perhaps matches TRBD2 (6 bases). The CDR3 runs to 15 residues. V lost 7 bases to trimming and J lost 5 bases, with 17 bases between them. Germline-derived CDR1 and CDR2 are LNHDA and SQIVND (reference sequence). CDR3 sequence reads: CASMGAGRGTGELFF. CDR3 nucleotide sequence: TGTGCCAGTATGGGTGCGGGACGAGGGACCGGGGAGCTGTTTTTT.

This clone was recorded a few times. J is TRBJ2-7 and V is TRBV6-5, with D unresolved. The germline gives CDR1 MNHEY, CDR2 SVGAGI. This CDR3 contains 13 residues. With 4 bases removed from V and 3 bases from J, the gap between germline ends came to 10 bases. As DNA, the CDR3 is TGTGCCAGCAGTTCCCGACGTATCTACGAGCAGTACTTC. Translating gives CASSSRRIYEQYF.

J is TRBJ2-5 and V is TRBV2, with 9 bases aligning to TRBD2. CDR1 SNHLY and CDR2 FYNNEI come from the germline V gene. With 2 bases clipped from V and 5 bases from J, the junction kept 6 bases outside the gene matches. This CDR3 has 15 amino acids. CDR3 protein: CASSEKASGTETQYF. Here the CDR3 DNA reads TGTGCCAGCAGTGAAAAGGCTAGCGGGACCGAGACCCAGTACTTC.

The V gene is TRBV19, the J gene TRBJ2-7; D might be TRBD2 (6 bases). Germline V gene data show CDR1 as LNHDA and CDR2 as SQIVND (reference sequence). The CDR3 length is 14 residues. Trimming took 5 bases from V and 1 from J, leaving 12 bases between them. CDR3 bases: TGTGCCAGTAGTCCGGGACTTGAATCCTACGAGCAGTACTTC. Translation: CASSPGLESYEQYF.

The chain couples TRBV7-3 to TRBJ1-1, with D tentatively TRBD1 (5 bases). V was cut by 5 bases and J by 3 bases, with 16 bases left in between. The CDR3 covers 15 residues. Germline-derived CDR1 and CDR2 are SGHTA and FQGTGA. CDR3 nucleotides: TGTGCCAGCAGCCCACTGGGACCCAAGGACACTGAAGCTTTCTTT. It codes for CASSPLGPKDTEAFF.

The CDR3 DNA reads TGTGCCAGCAGCGTAGGGGACACCAATCAGCCCCAGCATTTT. It is translated as CASSVGDTNQPQHF. The chain is built from TRBV9 and TRBJ1-5, with a weak D call TRBD1 (6 bases). Per germline, CDR1 SGDLS and CDR2 YYNGEE. The germline V and J ends were trimmed by 0 bases and 3 bases, with 7 bases remaining between them. This CDR3 is 14 amino acids long. The full variable domain, with the rest looked up from reference TRBV9 and TRBJ1-5, is DSGVTQTPKHLITATGQRVTLRCSPRSGDLSVYWYQQSLDQGLQFLIQYYNGEERAKGNILERFSAQQFPDLHSELNLSSLELGDSALYFCASSVGDTNQPQHFGDGTRLSIL.

The CDR3 protein is CASSLSTEQYF. CDR3 DNA sequence: TGTGCCAGCAGCCTAAGCACCGAGCAGTACTTC. The chain couples TRBV5-6 to TRBJ2-7; D is undetermined. The V and J ends lost 4 bases and 6 bases respectively, with 8 bases between them. The length of the CDR3 is 11 residues. The germline V gene has CDR1 SGHDT and CDR2 YYEEEE.

The table lists this clone with a few counts. The DNA of the CDR3 is TGTGCCAGCAGCTCCGGTTCGTTTGTTAATCAGCCCCAGCATTTT. Protein sequence: CASSSGSFVNQPQHF. This rearrangement joins TRBV9 to TRBJ1-5; D call uncertain. The CDR3 consists of 15 residues. V gave up 4 bases and J gave up 4 bases, with 15 bases separating them. Per germline, CDR1 SGDLS and CDR2 YYNGEE.

In this sample, this clone turned up a few times. V is TRBV9 and J is TRBJ2-5, with D maybe TRBD1 (5 bases). The germline V and J ends were trimmed by 1 base and 3 bases, with 7 bases remaining between them. Germline CDR1 SGDLS, CDR2 YYNGEE. The CDR3 length is 13 residues. The CDR3 DNA follows: TGTGCCAGCAGCGTAAGCAGGGAAGAGACCCAGTACTTC. It translates to CASSVSREETQYF.

The chain combines TRBV4-3 with TRBJ2-2; D is ambiguous. CDR3 size: 13 residues. V dropped 3 bases and J dropped 7 bases, with 9 bases sitting between them. CDR1 is LGHNA and CDR2 is YSLEER in the germline V gene. The CDR3 nucleotides are TGCGCCAGCAGCCACCTCGAAGGCGGGGAGCTGTTTTTT. It yields the protein CASSHLEGGELFF.

This sequence joins TRBV7-9 and TRBJ2-7; 9 nucleotides match TRBD2. CDR3 size: 15 residues. Germline CDR1 reads SEHNR; CDR2 reads FQNEAQ (reference sequence). V shed 3 bases, J shed 5 bases, and the junction held 8 bases outside the gene matches. The CDR3, as DNA: TGTGCCAGCAGCTTCACCCTAGCGGGAAGGAACGAGCAGTACTTC. Its translation: CASSFTLAGRNEQYF.

The chain joins TRBV27 to TRBJ2-2, with unresolved D. The germline CDR1 and CDR2 sequences are MNHEY and SMNVEV (reference sequence). The CDR3 loop spans 14 amino acids. Trimming shortened V by 5 bases and J by 6 bases, and 13 bases separated the two germline ends. The CDR3 reads CASSPVLKAGELFF. The DNA of the CDR3 is TGTGCCAGCAGTCCTGTATTAAAGGCCGGGGAGCTGTTTTTT.

The chain is built from TRBV10-3 and TRBJ1-2; no clear D. V was cut by 0 bases and J by 12 bases, with 17 bases left in between. CDR1 and CDR2 (germline): ENHRY, SYGVKD. The CDR3 covers 14 residues. The CDR3 DNA sequence: TGTGCCATCAGTGAGTCGAGGTTTTTGCAAGGGAACACCTTC. This codes for CAISESRFLQGNTF.

The chain carries TRBV28 and TRBJ2-7, with 8 bases fitting TRBD1. V was clipped by 5 bases and J by 4 bases; unmatched bases: 10. Germline CDR1 is MDHEN and CDR2 is SYDVKM. The CDR3 contains 15 residues. CDR3 sequence: CASSPATGAGYEQYF. As DNA, the CDR3 is TGTGCCAGCAGTCCAGCGACAGGGGCAGGTTACGAGCAGTACTTC.

This sequence joins TRBV29-1 and TRBJ2-7; 8 bases agree with TRBD1. Germline CDR1 and CDR2: SQVTM and ANQGSEA. The CDR3 length is 14 residues. With V trimmed by 0 bases and J by 1 base, 2 bases remained unmatched. The CDR3 DNA is TGCAGCGTTGAAGACAGGGGGCGATCCTACGAGCAGTACTTC. Amino acids: CSVEDRGRSYEQYF.

This clone was seen only a few times. The V gene is TRBV29-1, the J gene TRBJ1-2; 7 bases are a match to TRBD1. CDR1 is SQVTM, CDR2 ANQGSEA, per germline. The CDR3 has 15 amino acids. The junction had 15 bases not matched to a gene; V was cut back by 3 bases and J by 8 bases. The CDR3 region is CSVEEFNRGSRGYTF. The CDR3, as DNA: TGCAGCGTTGAGGAGTTTAACAGGGGAAGTCGAGGCTACACCTTC.

The chain is built from TRBV4-3 and TRBJ2-3, with a tentative D call TRBD2 (5 bases). Per germline, CDR1 LGHNA and CDR2 YSLEER. CDR3 length: 18 amino acids. V lost 3 bases to trimming and J lost 1 base, with 20 bases between them. CDR3 in amino acids: CASSHLGPPFGGTDTQYF. Here the CDR3 DNA reads TGCGCCAGCAGCCATCTCGGGCCTCCCTTCGGGGGCACAGATACGCAGTATTTT.

This sequence joins TRBV2 and TRBJ1-2; no clear D. Germline V gene data show CDR1 as SNHLY and CDR2 as FYNNEI. This CDR3 comprises 13 residues. V dropped 2 bases and J dropped 7 bases, with 11 bases sitting between them. Here the CDR3 DNA reads TGTGCCAGCAGTGAATTGGGGAGTGGTGGCTACACCTTC. The encoded protein is CASSELGSGGYTF.

The chain employs TRBV5-1 and TRBJ1-2; perhaps TRBD1 as D (5 bases). The CDR3 is 11 residues long. V shed 4 bases and J shed 13 bases, with 14 bases lying between them. The germline gives CDR1 SGHRS, CDR2 YFSETQ. The CDR3 bases are TGCGCCAGCAGCCCGGCCAGGGAGCCCACCTTC. Its protein is CASSPAREPTF.

The rearrangement links TRBV2 to TRBJ2-1; TRBD2 aligns across 7 bases. Germline trimming cut 1 base from V and 9 bases from J; bases unmatched to any gene: 9. Germline V lookup: CDR1 SNHLY, CDR2 FYNNEI. The CDR3 spans 15 residues. In nucleotides, the CDR3 is TGTGCCAGCAGTGAAGAGCTAGCGGTATTCGGTGAGCAGTTCTTC. This sequence encodes CASSEELAVFGEQFF. Full variable domain (remainder filled in from reference TRBV2 and TRBJ2-1): EPEVTQTPSHQVTQMGQEVILRCVPISNHLYFYWYRQILGQKVEFLVSFYNNEISEKSEIFDDQFSVERPDGSNFTLKIRSTKLEDSAMYFCASSEELAVFGEQFFGPGTRLTVL.

V is TRBV7-2 and J is TRBJ2-7, with a possible D match to TRBD2 (5 bases). The CDR3 loop spans 13 amino acids. The V end was cut by 6 bases, the J end by 6 bases, with 15 bases between. Germline lookup yields CDR1 SGHTA and CDR2 FQGNSA. The CDR3 reads CASSSLRGGEQYF. The DNA for the CDR3 is TGTGCCAGCAGTTCCCTCCGGGGTGGCGAGCAGTACTTC.

The CDR3, as DNA: TGTGCCAGCAGTTTGACGGGAGCGGAGTCAGGGGAGCAGTTCTTC. Translated: CASSLTGAESGEQFF. The chain is built from TRBV6-5 and TRBJ2-1, with a tentative D call TRBD2 (6 bases). The CDR3 extends over 15 amino acids. Germline V gene sequence: CDR1 MNHEY, CDR2 SVGAGI. V shed 4 bases and J shed 10 bases, with 20 bases lying between them.

The chain employs TRBV28 and TRBJ2-7; perhaps TRBD2 as D (6 bases). The CDR3 has 12 amino acids. Germline CDR1 reads MDHEN; CDR2 reads SYDVKM. V lost 7 bases to trimming and J lost 7 bases, with 14 bases between them. CDR3 residues: CASTQPAGEQYF. For the CDR3, the DNA is TGTGCCAGCACCCAACCAGCGGGTGAGCAGTACTTC.